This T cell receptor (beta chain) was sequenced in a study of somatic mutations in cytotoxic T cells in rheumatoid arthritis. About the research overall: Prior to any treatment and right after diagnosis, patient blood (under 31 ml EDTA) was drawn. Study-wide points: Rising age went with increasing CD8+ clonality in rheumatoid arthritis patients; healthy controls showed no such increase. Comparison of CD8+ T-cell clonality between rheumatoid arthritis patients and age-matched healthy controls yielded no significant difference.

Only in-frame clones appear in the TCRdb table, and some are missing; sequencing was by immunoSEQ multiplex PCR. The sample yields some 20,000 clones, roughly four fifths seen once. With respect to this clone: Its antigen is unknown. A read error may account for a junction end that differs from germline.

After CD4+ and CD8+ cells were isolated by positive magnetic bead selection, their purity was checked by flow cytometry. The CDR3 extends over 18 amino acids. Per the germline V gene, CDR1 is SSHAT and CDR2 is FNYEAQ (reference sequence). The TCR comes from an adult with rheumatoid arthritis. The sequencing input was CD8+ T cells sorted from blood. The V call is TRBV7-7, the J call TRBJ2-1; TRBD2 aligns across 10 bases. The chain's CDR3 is CASSLLLAGPGSYNEQFF. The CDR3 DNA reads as TGTGCTAGCAGCTTACTACTAGCGGGGCCGGGATCCTACAATGAGCAGTTCTTC.